The 27 T cell receptor beta chains listed next were all sequenced from one sample in a study of control samples from healthy donors and cancer patients. Clones were read by immunoSEQ multiplex PCR, and TCRdb kept only the in-frame ones, dropping some. The data show 160,000 or so clones, 96% seen once. Specimen: blood. These receptors were taken from a woman aged 25 to 39 in good health.

The V gene is TRBV2, the J gene TRBJ1-5; D is unresolved. The CDR3 is 13 amino acids. Germline loops: CDR1 SNHLY, CDR2 FYNNEI. V was clipped by 8 bases and J by 7 bases, with 15 bases between them. For the CDR3, the DNA is TGTGCCAGCGATCCGGGTGCCGACCAGCCCCAGCATTTT. It translates to CASDPGADQPQHF.

V is TRBV7-2 and J is TRBJ1-1; a weak D match, TRBD1 (6 bases). The CDR3 length is 15 residues. CDR1 is SGHTA, CDR2 FQGNSA, per germline. Trimming pared 5 bases from V and 0 bases from J, leaving 13 bases between. The CDR3 sequence: CASSPSGQLNTEAFF. CDR3 in DNA: TGTGCCAGCAGCCCATCAGGACAGCTGAACACTGAAGCTTTCTTT.

This clone was seen a single time. The chain combines TRBV19 with TRBJ1-2, with 7 bases matching TRBD1. This CDR3 is built from 16 residues. V dropped 6 bases and J dropped 2; count of bases not matched to a gene: 12. Germline assignment: CDR1 LNHDA and CDR2 SQIVND (reference sequence). The CDR3 spells CASRPAQGDWNYGYTF. CDR3 bases: TGTGCCAGTAGGCCCGCTCAGGGGGATTGGAACTATGGCTACACCTTC.

This chain connects TRBV30 to TRBJ1-4, with 7 positions matching TRBD1. The germline gives CDR1 GTSNPN, CDR2 SVGIG (reference sequence). The V and J ends lost 4 bases and 2 bases, in that order; junction bases with no gene match: 10. The CDR3 length is 16 residues. CDR3 loop: CAWKTGRRGTNEKLFF. In DNA, the CDR3 is TGTGCCTGGAAGACAGGGCGGAGGGGGACTAATGAAAAACTGTTTTTT.

This chain connects TRBV14 to TRBJ2-3, with D uncertain. V shed 3 bases and J shed 0 bases, with 1 base lying between them. Germline CDR1 and CDR2: SGHDN and FVKESK. CDR3 size: 12 residues. This CDR3 is CASSHSTDTQYF. The CDR3 DNA reads as TGTGCCAGCAGCCATAGCACAGATACGCAGTATTTT.

The rearrangement joins TRBV6-2 or TRBV6-3 to TRBJ2-3, with 9 bases matching TRBD2. Germline V lookup: CDR1 MNHEY, CDR2 SVGEGT. Trimming removed 2 bases from V and 8 bases from J; junction bases left unmatched: 14. The CDR3 runs 17 residues. The CDR3 sequence is CASSYGRLAGSSGTQYF. The CDR3 region has the DNA TGTGCCAGCAGTTACGGGCGCCTAGCGGGGTCTTCGGGTACGCAGTATTTT.

The V gene is TRBV10-3, the J gene TRBJ1-2, with D unclear. Trimming took off 1 base at V and 5 bases at J, with 17 bases between the two ends. This CDR3 is 16 amino acids long. CDR1 and CDR2 from the germline V gene are ENHRY and SYGVKD. This CDR3 reads CAISEFGGILWYGYTF. The CDR3 nucleotides read TGTGCCATCAGTGAGTTCGGCGGTATACTTTGGTATGGCTACACCTTC.

The chain joins TRBV5-5 to TRBJ2-2; D ambiguous. The V end lost 1 base, the J end lost 0 bases, and 13 bases lay between the germline ends. CDR3 length: 17 amino acids. Germline V gene data show CDR1 as SGHKS and CDR2 as YYEKEE (reference sequence). The CDR3 loop reads CASSLLIRKANTGELFF. Here the CDR3 DNA reads TGTGCCAGCAGCTTGTTAATAAGGAAAGCGAACACCGGGGAGCTGTTTTTT.

With respect to this clone: The missing conserved phenylalanine or tryptophan at the end of this CDR3 makes a read error likely. This sequence joins TRBV28 and TRBJ1-2, with 7 bases identical to TRBD1. V dropped 5 bases and J dropped 7; count of bases not matched to a gene: 10. Germline V gives CDR1 MDHEN, CDR2 SYDVKM. There are 14 residues in the CDR3. CDR3 in amino acids: CASSREGAFGGYTL. The CDR3 region has the DNA TGTGCCAGCAGTCGAGAGGGGGCCTTCGGTGGCTACACCCTC.

The V gene is TRBV5-4, the J gene TRBJ1-1; D is unresolved. The ends were cut back, 1 base at V and 11 bases at J, with 18 bases in the middle. The CDR3 spans 14 residues. Germline assignment: CDR1 SGHNT and CDR2 YYREEE (reference sequence). The CDR3 DNA is TGTGCCAGCAGCTTGAGTGGGCCGCGGGCCACGGCTTTCTTT. Encoded protein: CASSLSGPRATAFF.

The rearrangement links TRBV19 to TRBJ1-5; 7 positions match TRBD1. Germline CDR1 LNHDA, CDR2 SQIVND (reference sequence). The CDR3 sequence is 15 residues long. J lost 6 bases, V lost 6 bases, and 11 bases had no gene match. CDR3 sequence: CASRDWTGDSQPQHF. The CDR3 coding sequence is TGTGCCAGTAGAGACTGGACAGGAGATTCTCAGCCCCAGCATTTT.

The chain joins TRBV7-9 to TRBJ2-3, with 10 bases lining up with TRBD1. Germline values: CDR1 SEHNR, CDR2 FQNEAQ (reference sequence). Trimming removed 5 bases from V and 6 bases from J; junction bases left unmatched: 11. CDR3 length equals 16 residues. The CDR3 reads CASSASADRGTDTQYF. Here the CDR3 DNA reads TGTGCCAGCAGCGCCTCGGCGGACAGGGGGACCGATACGCAGTATTTT. Drawing the rest from reference TRBV7-9 and TRBJ2-3, the complete variable domain is DTGVSQNPRHKITKRGQNVTFRCDPISEHNRLYWYRQTLGQGPEFLTYFQNEAQLEKSRLLSDRFSAERPKGSFSTLEIQRTEQGDSAMYLCASSASADRGTDTQYFGPGTRLTVL.

Here the CDR3 reads CASSHWEAPGEFEQFF. The CDR3 DNA sequence: TGTGCCAGCAGCCATTGGGAGGCCCCGGGAGAGTTTGAGCAGTTCTTC. V is TRBV14 and J is TRBJ2-1; D possibly corresponds to TRBD2 (6 bases). CDR1 SGHDN and CDR2 FVKESK come from the germline V gene. CDR3 length equals 16 residues. Trimming pared 3 bases from V and 9 bases from J, leaving 21 bases between.

This clone appeared a single time. The chain joins TRBV19 to TRBJ1-1; the D gene is possibly TRBD1 (5 bases). V was cut by 4 bases and J by 3 bases, with 9 bases left in between. The CDR3 runs 13 residues. The germline gives CDR1 LNHDA, CDR2 SQIVND (reference sequence). The CDR3 sequence: CASSTGIDTEAFF. The CDR3, as DNA: TGTGCCAGTAGTACAGGGATAGACACTGAAGCTTTCTTT.

This chain connects TRBV5-8 to TRBJ2-1, with D hard to call. Germline V lookup: CDR1 SGHTS, CDR2 YDEGEE. V was shortened by 3 bases and J by 5 bases, with 15 bases between the two germline ends. This CDR3 contains 15 residues. In DNA, the CDR3 is TGTGCCAGCAGCTCCCGCTGGGTGGGCAACAATGAGCAGTTCTTC. Translating it yields CASSSRWVGNNEQFF. Full variable domain (outside the CDR3, taken from reference TRBV5-8 and TRBJ2-1): EAGVTQSPTHLIKTRGQQATLRCSPISGHTSVYWYQQALGLGLQFLLWYDEGEERNRGNFPPRFSGRQFPNYSSELNVNALELEDSALYLCASSSRWVGNNEQFFGPGTRLTVL.

The chain combines TRBV7-9 with TRBJ1-5; TRBD1 matches 9 bases. Looked up from germline, CDR1 is SEHNR and CDR2 is FQNEAQ (reference sequence). The CDR3 spans 14 residues. J lost 5 bases, V lost 5 bases, and 4 bases had no gene match. For the CDR3, the DNA is TGTGCCAGCAGCGAGACAGGGGGTGATCAGCCCCAGCATTTT. Translating gives CASSETGGDQPQHF.

The J gene is TRBJ2-1, the V gene TRBV7-8; no firm D call. Trimming cost V 1 base and J 8 bases, with 9 bases left between them. CDR1 and CDR2 from the germline V gene are SGHVS and FQNEAQ. The CDR3 spans 13 residues. Here the CDR3 reads CASSLDRADEQFF. The CDR3 region has the DNA TGTGCCAGCAGCTTAGATAGGGCGGATGAGCAGTTCTTC.

The chain employs TRBV19 and TRBJ2-7; D is perhaps TRBD1 (6 bases). The germline V gene has CDR1 LNHDA and CDR2 SQIVND (reference sequence). Trimming removed 6 bases at V and 1 base at J, with 19 bases between. This CDR3 region has 16 residues. The CDR3 DNA reads as TGTGCCAGTAGCCCCCTGGATTCAGGGGATTCCTACGAGCAGTACTTC. Translated: CASSPLDSGDSYEQYF.

The J gene is TRBJ2-1, the V gene TRBV5-8; possibly TRBD1 for D (5 bases). V was clipped by 2 bases and J by 5 bases, with 11 bases between them. The CDR3 sequence is 14 residues long. Germline V lookup: CDR1 SGHTS, CDR2 YDEGEE. In DNA form, the CDR3 reads TGTGCCAGCAGCTTAGCCAGGGAAGACAATGAGCAGTTCTTC. Encoded protein: CASSLAREDNEQFF.

V and J are TRBV10-2 and TRBJ1-2, with D perhaps TRBD1 (6 bases). Trimming left V 2 bases short and J 3 bases short, with 13 bases between. This CDR3 has 15 residues. Germline assignment: CDR1 WSHSY and CDR2 SAAADI. The CDR3 spells CASSERQGIHYGYTF. CDR3 coding DNA: TGCGCCAGCAGTGAGAGGCAGGGGATTCACTATGGCTACACCTTC.

Concerning this clone itself: This CDR3 is also generated by other DNA sequences in the sample. This chain joins TRBV9 and TRBJ2-2; D perhaps matches TRBD1 (5 bases). Deletions cut 0 bases from V and 1 base from J, with 7 bases between. There are 15 residues in the CDR3. In germline, CDR1 is SGDLS, CDR2 YYNGEE. CDR3 in DNA: TGTGCCAGCAGCGTAGCTACAGGGAACACCGGGGAGCTGTTTTTT. The encoded protein is CASSVATGNTGELFF.

The rearrangement links TRBV30 to TRBJ2-5, with D maybe TRBD1 (6 bases). The CDR3 is made up of 14 amino acids. Germline V lookup: CDR1 GTSNPN, CDR2 SVGIG (reference sequence). The V gene lost 5 bases and the J gene lost 4 bases, with 17 bases spanning the gap. The CDR3 is CAWHQGISGETQYF. The CDR3 DNA sequence: TGTGCCTGGCATCAGGGGATTTCGGGAGAGACCCAGTACTTC.

The rearrangement uses TRBV6-5 and TRBJ1-4; the D is unclear. Germline assignment: CDR1 MNHEY and CDR2 SVGAGI. The CDR3 consists of 14 residues. V lost 8 bases and J lost 1, with 11 bases in between. The CDR3 nucleotides read TGTGCCAGCTCCCTTTGGGGAACTAATGAAAAACTGTTTTTT. This codes for CASSLWGTNEKLFF.

The rearrangement joins TRBV18 to TRBJ2-3; 13 bases match TRBD2. The CDR3 is 17 amino acids. From germline, CDR1 is KGHSH and CDR2 LQKENI. The J segment lost 1 base and the V segment lost 4 bases, leaving 5 bases of the junction unmatched. The CDR3 region has the DNA TGTGCCAGCTCACTCGGACTAGCGGGGGATGGCACAGATACGCAGTATTTT. This gives the protein CASSLGLAGDGTDTQYF.

The chain is built from TRBV12-3 or TRBV12-4 and TRBJ2-3; D is undetermined. The V end was cut by 3 bases, the J end by 0 bases, with 4 bases between. There are 13 residues in the CDR3. The CDR3 region is CASSLASTDTQYF. The CDR3 DNA follows: TGTGCCAGCAGTTTGGCTAGCACAGATACGCAGTATTTT.

This clone was recorded once. The rearrangement uses TRBV28 and TRBJ2-7; a weak D match, TRBD2 (6 bases). The germline CDR1 and CDR2 sequences are MDHEN and SYDVKM. V was cut by 2 bases and J by 4 bases, with 15 bases left in between. CDR3 length: 15 amino acids. This CDR3 reads CASSLTSHLGYEQYF. The CDR3 coding sequence is TGTGCCAGCAGTTTAACTAGCCACCTTGGGTACGAGCAGTACTTC. Full variable domain (rest looked up from reference TRBV28 and TRBJ2-7): DVKVTQSSRYLVKRTGEKVFLECVQDMDHENMFWYRQDPGLGLRLIYFSYDVKMKEKGDIPEGYSVSREKKERFSLILESASTNQTSMYLCASSLTSHLGYEQYFGPGTRLTVT.

This clone is a singleton in its sample. The chain employs TRBV2 and TRBJ2-4, with 9 bases that match TRBD1. Germline V gives CDR1 SNHLY, CDR2 FYNNEI. The CDR3 has 18 residues. J lost 0 bases, V lost 2 bases, and 8 bases had no gene match. CDR3 DNA: TGTGCCAGCAGTGAATGGGGGACAGGGCCCCTAGCCAAAAACATTCAGTACTTC. It translates to CASSEWGTGPLAKNIQYF.